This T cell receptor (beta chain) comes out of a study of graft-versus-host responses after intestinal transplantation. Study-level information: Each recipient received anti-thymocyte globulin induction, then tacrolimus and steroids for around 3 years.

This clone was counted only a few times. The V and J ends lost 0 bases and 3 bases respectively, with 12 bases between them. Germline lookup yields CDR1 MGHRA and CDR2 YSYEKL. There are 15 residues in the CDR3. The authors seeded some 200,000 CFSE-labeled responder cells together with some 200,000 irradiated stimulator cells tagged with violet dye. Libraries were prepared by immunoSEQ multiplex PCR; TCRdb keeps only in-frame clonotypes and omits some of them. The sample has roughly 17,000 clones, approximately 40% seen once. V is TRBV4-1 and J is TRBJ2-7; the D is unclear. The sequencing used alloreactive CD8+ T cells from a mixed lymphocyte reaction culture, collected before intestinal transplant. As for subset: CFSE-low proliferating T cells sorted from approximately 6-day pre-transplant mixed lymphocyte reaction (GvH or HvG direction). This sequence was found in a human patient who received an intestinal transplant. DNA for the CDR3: TGCGCCAGCAGCCAAGATCCCGTGGGTTACTACGAGCAGTACTTC. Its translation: CASSQDPVGYYEQYF.